These T cell receptor beta chains were read from a single sample in a study of STAT3 mutations in large granular lymphocyte leukemia. Libraries were prepared by immunoSEQ multiplex PCR; TCRdb keeps only in-frame clonotypes and omits some of them. The sample yields thousands of clones, around 90% seen once. Sequencing was carried out using PBMCs. The receptors come from a human donor with T large granular lymphocyte leukemia. Some clones in this sample may be carry-over from other donors' samples. The CDR3 runs from the conserved cysteine through the conserved F or W. Each record gives: V gene, clone size, J gene, CDR3 length, D gene, CDR3 DNA, CDR3 protein. The D gene is left open where the match is weak. Not all rows give a size; the values are once, few, many and, for expanded clones, a class.

>TRBV14|NA|TRBJ1-4|15|NA
TGTGCCAGCAGCCAAACCACTCCTACTGGGGAAAAACTGTTTTTT
CASSQTTPTGEKLFF
>TRBV6-1|once|TRBJ1-2|16|TRBD1
TGTGCCAGCAGTGCCGATCGGACAGGGGGTATCTGGGGCTACACCTTC
CASSADRTGGIWGYTF
>TRBV7-9|NA|TRBJ2-1|17|NA
TGTGCCAGCAGCGAAGTGCCAGGACAGCCTTACAACAATGAGCAGTTCTTC
CASSEVPGQPYNNEQFF
>TRBV4-2|NA|TRBJ1-1|15|NA
TGTGCCAGCAGCCAAGAGCAGGGTGGGAGCACTGAAGCTTTCTTT
CASSQEQGGSTEAFF
>TRBV30|NA|TRBJ1-5|13|TRBD1
TGTGCCTGGAAAGACAGGGGAAATCAGCCCCAGCATTTT
CAWKDRGNQPQHF
>TRBV7-3|NA|TRBJ2-7|14|TRBD1
TGTGCCAGCAGCACCGGACAGGGAGTGGGGGAGCAGTACTTC
CASSTGQGVGEQYF
>TRBV7-2|NA|TRBJ2-3|15|NA
TGTGCCAGCAGCTTCCGGGACGGAGGACGGGATACGCAGTATTTT
CASSFRDGGRDTQYF
>TRBV7-2|NA|TRBJ2-3|14|NA
TGTGCCAGCAGCTTCCGGACTAGCACAGATACGCAGTATTTT
CASSFRTSTDTQYF
>TRBV5-1|NA|TRBJ2-1|16|TRBD2
TGCGCCAGCAGCTTGGCCGGGCGGGGGGCTGGGAATGAGCAGTTCTTC
CASSLAGRGAGNEQFF
>TRBV19|NA|TRBJ1-2|16|TRBD1
TGTGCCAGTAGGACCGGGACAGGGCGAGCTAACTATGGCTACACCTTC
CASRTGTGRANYGYTF
>TRBV11-2|NA|TRBJ1-3|15|TRBD1
TGTGCCAGCAGCTCCTACAGGGGATCTGGAAACACCATATATTTT
CASSSYRGSGNTIYF
>TRBV7-9|NA|TRBJ2-1|12|NA
TGTGCCAGCAGCTGGCAGGGGAATGAGCAGTTCTTC
CASSWQGNEQFF
>TRBV20-1|NA|TRBJ2-1|11|TRBD2
TGCAGTGCTAGACTAGCGGCACAACAGTTCTTC
CSARLAAQQFF
>TRBV7-6|NA|TRBJ1-3|14|NA
TGTGCCAGCAGCCCCCTTAGCTCTGGAAACACCATATATTTT
CASSPLSSGNTIYF
>TRBV11-2|NA|TRBJ1-5|15|NA
TGTGCCAGCAGCCCCGAGGGTGCGGGCAATCAGCCCCAGCATTTT
CASSPEGAGNQPQHF
>TRBV6-5|few|TRBJ1-1|16|NA
TGTGCCAGCAGTTCCCCGTCGGTCTCCTCGGGGACTGAAGCTTTCTTT
CASSSPSVSSGTEAFF
>TRBV19|few|TRBJ2-4|14|NA
TGTGCCAGTAGTACCACCGGGAACCAAAACATTCAGTACTTC
CASSTTGNQNIQYF
>TRBV5-1|once|TRBJ2-5|15|NA
TGCGCCAGCAGCCCCTGGGACGGAGGGAAAGAGACCCAGTACTTC
CASSPWDGGKETQYF
>TRBV5-1|NA|TRBJ1-5|17|TRBD1
TGCGCCAGCAGCATTGGTACAGGGGACGCGGCAATCGAGCCCCAGCATTTT
CASSIGTGDAAIEPQHF
>TRBV27|NA|TRBJ2-1|15|TRBD1
TGTGCCAGCACTAGTCCGACAGGGGCCCACAATGAGCAGTTCTTC
CASTSPTGAHNEQFF
>TRBV29-1|NA|TRBJ2-7|11|NA
TGCAGCGTTGTAAGCAGCTACGAGCAGTACTTC
CSVVSSYEQYF
>TRBV9|NA|TRBJ2-3|16|TRBD2
TGTGCCAGCAGCGTAGGTCTAGCGGGAGCCTCAGATACGCAGTATTTT
CASSVGLAGASDTQYF
>TRBV6-1|NA|TRBJ1-4|15|NA
TGTGCCAGCAGTGAGATTTGGGGAGGGAATGAAAAACTGTTTTTT
CASSEIWGGNEKLFF
>TRBV5-4|NA|TRBJ2-7|14|NA
TGTGCCAGCAGCTTGCAACGGGGGTCCTACGAGCAGTACTTC
CASSLQRGSYEQYF
>TRBV4-1|NA|TRBJ2-2|12|NA
TGCGCCAGCAGCCCCGACGGGGGGGAGCTGTTTTTT
CASSPDGGELFF
>TRBV28|NA|TRBJ1-2|15|NA
TGTGCCAGCAGCCAACTGATAGTTAGCTTGGATGGCTACACCTTC
CASSQLIVSLDGYTF
>TRBV4-1|NA|TRBJ1-5|15|NA
TGCGCCAGCAGTCAAGCCTTAGGTAGCAATCAGCCCCAGCATTTT
CASSQALGSNQPQHF
>TRBV20-1|NA|TRBJ1-2|11|NA
TGCAGTGCTATAAACAGAGGGGGCTACACCTTC
CSAINRGGYTF
>TRBV4-3|NA|TRBJ1-1|16|NA
TGCGCCAGCAGCCATTTCTCAGGGACCAAGAACACTGAAGCTTTCTTT
CASSHFSGTKNTEAFF
>TRBV29-1|NA|TRBJ2-5|12|TRBD1
TGCAGCGTGGGGGACAGGGAAGAGACCCAGTACTTC
CSVGDREETQYF
>TRBV7-8|NA|TRBJ1-2|12|NA
TGTGCCAGCAGCTTAGCGCGGGCGGACGACACCTTC
CASSLARADDTF
>TRBV6-5|NA|TRBJ2-2|11|NA
TGTGCCAGCAGCGACACCGGGGAGCTGTTTTTT
CASSDTGELFF
>TRBV7-9|NA|TRBJ1-1|14|NA
TGTGCCAGCAGTTTTCAGACGGTTAACACTGAAGCTTTCTTT
CASSFQTVNTEAFF
>TRBV6-1|NA|TRBJ1-5|13|NA
TGTGCCACCCCGGGGGGGCAGAATCAGCCCCAGCATTTT
CATPGGQNQPQHF
>TRBV10-3|once|TRBJ1-1|12|NA
TGTGCCATCAGTCCTAGGGTAACTGAAGCTTTCTTT
CAISPRVTEAFF
>TRBV27|NA|TRBJ2-2|14|NA
TGTGCCAGCAGTTGGACGGCGAACACCGGGGAGCTGTTTTTT
CASSWTANTGELFF
>TRBV7-2|NA|TRBJ2-1|16|TRBD2
TGTGCCAGCAGCTTCGTACTAGCGGGAGGTATCAATGAGCAGTTCTTC
CASSFVLAGGINEQFF
>TRBV7-2|NA|TRBJ2-2|17|TRBD1
TGTGCCAGCAGCTTAGAACTTGGACAGGGGAACACCGGGGAGCTGTTTTTT
CASSLELGQGNTGELFF
>TRBV19|few|TRBJ2-2|17|TRBD2
TGTGCCAGTAGTATTGTTAGCGGGAGGTCGAACACCGGGGAGCTGTTTTTT
CASSIVSGRSNTGELFF
>TRBV29-1|NA|TRBJ1-1|17|TRBD1
TGCAGCGTTGATATGGCTTTGGGACAGGGGATGAACACTGAAGCTTTCTTT
CSVDMALGQGMNTEAFF
>TRBV18|few|TRBJ1-3|16|NA
TGTGCCAGCTCACTAGACTCGGGTATCTCTGGAAACACCATATATTTT
CASSLDSGISGNTIYF
>TRBV10-3|NA|TRBJ1-3|16|TRBD1
TGTGCCATCAGTGAGGTTGACAGGGGGTCAGGAAACACCATATATTTT
CAISEVDRGSGNTIYF
>TRBV29-1|once|TRBJ1-4|13|NA
TGCAGCGTGGGGGCCAGTATGGGTGAAAAACTGTTTTTT
CSVGASMGEKLFF
>TRBV6-6|NA|TRBJ1-5|15|NA
TGTGCCAGCAGTTACCTAACAGGACTCAATCAGCCCCAGCATTTT
CASSYLTGLNQPQHF
>TRBV5-4|NA|TRBJ1-4|14|NA
TGTGCCAGCAGCCGCGGGGGGGCGCGTGAAAAACTGTTTTTT
CASSRGGAREKLFF
>TRBV5-4|NA|TRBJ1-2|15|TRBD1
TGTGCCAGCAGCGAATACAGGGGGCGCGACTATGGCTACACCTTC
CASSEYRGRDYGYTF
>TRBV4-3|NA|TRBJ1-5|13|NA
TGCGCCAGCAGCCAAGAGTTGGAACAGCCCCAGCATTTT
CASSQELEQPQHF
>TRBV29-1|NA|TRBJ2-3|16|TRBD1
TGCAGCGTTCGGGCTCCGGGACAGGGGCTAACGGGTACGCAGTATTTT
CSVRAPGQGLTGTQYF
>TRBV7-2|NA|TRBJ1-1|15|TRBD1
TGTGCCAGCAGCTTAGTGACGCAGGGGGACCCTGAAGCTTTCTTT
CASSLVTQGDPEAFF
>TRBV11-2|NA|TRBJ2-1|16|TRBD2
TGTGCCAGCAGCCACGACCGTTCCACGGGAGGAAATGAGCAGTTCTTC
CASSHDRSTGGNEQFF
>TRBV29-1|NA|TRBJ1-2|12|TRBD1
TGCAGCGGACAGGGGGCTAACTATGGCTACACCTTC
CSGQGANYGYTF
>TRBV7-2|NA|TRBJ1-5|15|TRBD1
TGTGCCAGCAGCTTAGGGACAGGGGGCAATCAGCCCCAGCATTTT
CASSLGTGGNQPQHF
>TRBV7-8|NA|TRBJ2-2|14|NA
TGTGCCAGCAGCCCGGGACCTCACGTCGGGGAGCTGTTTTTT
CASSPGPHVGELFF
>TRBV9|NA|TRBJ2-3|14|NA
TGTGCCAGCAGCGTAGAGGTAGGCACAGATACGCAGTATTTT
CASSVEVGTDTQYF
>TRBV4-3|NA|TRBJ1-2|15|TRBD1
TGCGCCAGCAGCCAAGAAGTGGGGCAGGGGGCAGGCTACACCTTC
CASSQEVGQGAGYTF
>TRBV7-9|NA|TRBJ2-5|13|NA
TGTGCCAGCAGCTTAGGCAGGGCGGAGACCCAGTACTTC
CASSLGRAETQYF
>TRBV28|NA|TRBJ2-1|14|NA
TGTGCCAGCTCCAGGGGTCCCACCTACAATGAGCAGTTCTTC
CASSRGPTYNEQFF
>TRBV5-1|NA|TRBJ1-5|15|NA
TGCGCCAGCAGCTTGGGGCCCAATAGCAATCAGCCCCAGCATTTT
CASSLGPNSNQPQHF
>TRBV5-4|NA|TRBJ1-2|14|TRBD1
TGTGCCAGCAGCCTTGACAGGGCTAACTATGGCTACACCTTC
CASSLDRANYGYTF